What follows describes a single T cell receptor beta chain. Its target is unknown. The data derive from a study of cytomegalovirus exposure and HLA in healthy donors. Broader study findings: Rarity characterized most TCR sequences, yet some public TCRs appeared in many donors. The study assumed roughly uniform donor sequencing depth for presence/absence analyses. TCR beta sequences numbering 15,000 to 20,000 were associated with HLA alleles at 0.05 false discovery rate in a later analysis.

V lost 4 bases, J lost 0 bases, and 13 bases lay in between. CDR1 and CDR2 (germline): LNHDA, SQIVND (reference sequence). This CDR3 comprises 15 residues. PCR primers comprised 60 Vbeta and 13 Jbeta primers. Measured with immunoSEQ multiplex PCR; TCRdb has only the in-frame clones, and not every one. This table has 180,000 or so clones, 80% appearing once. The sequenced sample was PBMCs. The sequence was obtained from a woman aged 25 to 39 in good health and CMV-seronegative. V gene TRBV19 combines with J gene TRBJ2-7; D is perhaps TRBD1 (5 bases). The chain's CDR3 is CASSNPWQGSYEQYF. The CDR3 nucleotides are TGTGCCAGTAGTAACCCTTGGCAGGGCTCCTACGAGCAGTACTTC.